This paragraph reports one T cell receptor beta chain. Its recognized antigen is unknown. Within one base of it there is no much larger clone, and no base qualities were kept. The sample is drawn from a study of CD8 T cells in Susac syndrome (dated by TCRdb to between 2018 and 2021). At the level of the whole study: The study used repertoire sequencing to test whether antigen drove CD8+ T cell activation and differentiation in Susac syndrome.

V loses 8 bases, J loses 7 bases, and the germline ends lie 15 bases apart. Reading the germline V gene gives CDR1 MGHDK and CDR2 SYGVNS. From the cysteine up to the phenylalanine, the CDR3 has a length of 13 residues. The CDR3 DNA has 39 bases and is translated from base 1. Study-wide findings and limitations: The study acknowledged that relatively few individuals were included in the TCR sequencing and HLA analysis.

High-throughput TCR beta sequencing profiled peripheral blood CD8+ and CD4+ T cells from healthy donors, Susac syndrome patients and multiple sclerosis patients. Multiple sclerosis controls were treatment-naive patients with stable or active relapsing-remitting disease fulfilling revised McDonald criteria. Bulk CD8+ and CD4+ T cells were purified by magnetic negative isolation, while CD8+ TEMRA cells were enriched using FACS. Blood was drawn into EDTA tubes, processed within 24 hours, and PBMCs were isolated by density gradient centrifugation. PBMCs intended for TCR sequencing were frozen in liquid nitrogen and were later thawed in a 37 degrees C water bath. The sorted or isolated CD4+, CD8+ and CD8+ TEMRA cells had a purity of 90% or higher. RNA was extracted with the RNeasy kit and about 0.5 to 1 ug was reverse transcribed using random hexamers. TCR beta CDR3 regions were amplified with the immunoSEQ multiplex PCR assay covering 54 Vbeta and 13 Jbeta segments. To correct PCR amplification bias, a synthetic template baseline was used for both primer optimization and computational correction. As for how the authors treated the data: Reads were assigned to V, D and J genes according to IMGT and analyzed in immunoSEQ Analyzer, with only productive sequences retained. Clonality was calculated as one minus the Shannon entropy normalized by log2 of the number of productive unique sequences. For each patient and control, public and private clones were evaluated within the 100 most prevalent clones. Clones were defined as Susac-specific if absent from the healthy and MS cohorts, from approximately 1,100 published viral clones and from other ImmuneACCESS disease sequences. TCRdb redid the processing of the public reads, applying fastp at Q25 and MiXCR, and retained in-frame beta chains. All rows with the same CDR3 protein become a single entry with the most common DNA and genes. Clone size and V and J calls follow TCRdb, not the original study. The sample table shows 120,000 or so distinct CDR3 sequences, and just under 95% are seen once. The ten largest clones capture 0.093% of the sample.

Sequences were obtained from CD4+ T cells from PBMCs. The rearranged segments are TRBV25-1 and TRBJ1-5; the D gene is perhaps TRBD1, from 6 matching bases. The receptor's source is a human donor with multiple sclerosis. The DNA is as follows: TGTGCCAGCGGGGGCCAGGGGAACCAGCCCCAGCATTTT. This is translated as CASGGQGNQPQHF.